The 32 T cell receptor beta chains listed next were all sequenced from one sample in a study of shared T cell receptors in the human thymus. Sequencing used immunoSEQ multiplex PCR; TCRdb keeps in-frame clones, though not all of them. This sample yields approximately 580,000 clones, of which 70% to 80% are seen a single time; 0.01% to 0.015% belongs to the top ten. Another study also made use of these data, one on human thymus T cells.

The sequenced sample consisted of thymocytes. The receptors shown here come from a boy younger than two with a congenital heart defect.

This chain connects TRBV5-6 to TRBJ1-1; D is unclear. This CDR3 is built from 14 residues. V was clipped by 4 bases and J by 1 base, with 11 bases between them. Germline loops: CDR1 SGHDT, CDR2 YYEEEE. CDR3 residues: CASSAHHGNTEAFF. In DNA form, the CDR3 reads TGTGCCAGCAGCGCACACCATGGGAACACTGAAGCTTTCTTT.

The chain has TRBV10-3 and TRBJ1-1; D might be TRBD1 (5 bases). Germline-derived CDR1 and CDR2 are ENHRY and SYGVKD. Trimming removed 4 bases from V and 7 bases from J, with 19 bases in between. There are 15 residues in the CDR3. The CDR3 spells CAISAVGGVRGEAFF. DNA for the CDR3: TGTGCCATCAGTGCCGTTGGGGGGGTCAGAGGTGAAGCTTTCTTT.

A few counts support this clone. The gene calls are TRBV27 and TRBJ2-5, with TRBD2 matching over 7 bases. The ends lost 0 bases at V and 0 bases at J; junction bases unmatched: 7. CDR3 length: 17 residues. Germline V gene lookup returns CDR1 MNHEY and CDR2 SMNVEV (reference sequence). The chain's CDR3 is CASSLSPASGNQETQYF. As DNA, the CDR3 is TGTGCCAGCAGTTTATCCCCCGCTAGCGGCAACCAAGAGACCCAGTACTTC.

In this sample, this clone turned up a few times. This chain links TRBV27 with TRBJ2-3; 9 bases map to TRBD1. The trim removed 5 bases at V and 3 bases at J, leaving 9 bases unmatched. In germline, CDR1 is MNHEY, CDR2 SMNVEV (reference sequence). There are 16 residues in the CDR3. CDR3 sequence: CASSPPRGTGTDTQYF. The DNA of the CDR3 is TGTGCCAGCAGTCCTCCCCGGGGGACAGGGACAGATACGCAGTATTTT.

This sequence joins TRBV7-2 and TRBJ2-4, with D possibly matching TRBD1 (6 bases). This CDR3 spans 16 amino acids. V lost 4 bases and J 5 bases, leaving 18 bases between the germline ends. CDR1 is SGHTA and CDR2 is FQGNSA in the germline V gene. The CDR3 region is CASSSASDSDENIQYF. The CDR3 DNA sequence: TGTGCCAGCAGCTCGGCCTCGGACAGCGACGAAAACATTCAGTACTTC.

The rearrangement links TRBV10-1 to TRBJ2-1, with D perhaps matching TRBD2 (5 bases). Deletions cut 8 bases from V and 2 bases from J, with 13 bases between. In germline, CDR1 is WNHNN, CDR2 SYGVQD (reference sequence). The CDR3 has 14 residues. CDR3 nucleotides: TGCGCCAGCTCTCCGGGGAGAACCTACAATGAGCAGTTCTTC. Encoded protein: CASSPGRTYNEQFF.

The chain carries TRBV19 and TRBJ2-1, with 9 bases lining up with TRBD1. V was pared by 10 bases and J by 5 bases, with 24 bases of the junction left unmatched. CDR1 is LNHDA and CDR2 is SQIVND in the germline V gene (reference sequence). The CDR3 spans 19 residues. The chain's CDR3 is CATSSGDRECGSPDNEQFF. CDR3 DNA sequence: TGTGCCACCAGTAGTGGGGACAGGGAATGCGGGTCACCGGACAATGAGCAGTTCTTC.

This clone appeared a single time. J is TRBJ1-1 and V is TRBV6-5; possible D gene TRBD1, 5 bases. The CDR3 length is 10 residues. With 11 bases removed from V and 5 bases from J, the gap between germline ends came to 9 bases. Germline-derived CDR1 and CDR2 are MNHEY and SVGAGI. DNA for the CDR3: TGTGCCTCGAAGGGGACTGAAGCTTTCTTT. Its protein is CASKGTEAFF.

The rearrangement links TRBV5-5 to TRBJ2-1, with no clear D. This CDR3 spans 16 amino acids. CDR1 is SGHKS and CDR2 is YYEKEE in the germline V gene (reference sequence). Trimming stripped 6 bases from V and 5 bases from J, with 21 bases between. Here the CDR3 reads CASIPPWWVGDNEQFF. The CDR3, as DNA: TGTGCCAGCATACCCCCCTGGTGGGTGGGCGACAATGAGCAGTTCTTC.

This clone is a singleton in its sample. The chain recombines TRBV6-4 with TRBJ1-1; TRBD1 matches 8 bases. The CDR3 is 18 amino acids. The J segment lost 2 bases and the V segment lost 0 bases, leaving 11 bases of the junction unmatched. Looked up from germline, CDR1 is MRHNA and CDR2 is SNTAGT. The DNA of the CDR3 is TGTGCCAGCAGTGACTCTATAGGGTTCAGGGGGCCTAACACTGAAGCTTTCTTT. This gives the protein CASSDSIGFRGPNTEAFF.

This clone has just one count. The rearrangement joins TRBV11-1 to TRBJ2-3; TRBD2 agrees at 8 bases. CDR1 and CDR2 (germline): SGHAT, FQDESV (reference sequence). The CDR3 consists of 17 residues. V lost 6 bases to trimming and J lost 2 bases; unmatched junction nucleotides: 13. The CDR3 is CASSFTNSSGHTDTQYF. DNA for the CDR3: TGTGCCAGCAGTTTTACTAACTCTAGCGGGCACACAGATACGCAGTATTTT. Filled out from reference TRBV11-1 and TRBJ2-3, the complete variable domain reads EAEVAQSPRYKITEKSQAVAFWCDPISGHATLYWYRQILGQGPELLVQFQDESVVDDSQLPKDRFSAERLKGVDSTLKIQPAELGDSAMYLCASSFTNSSGHTDTQYFGPGTRLTVL.

There are a few counts of this clone. The chain is built from TRBV5-8 and TRBJ1-2; D is unresolved. Germline V lookup: CDR1 SGHTS, CDR2 YDEGEE. This CDR3 has 16 amino acids. The V gene lost 3 bases and the J gene lost 5 bases, with 20 bases spanning the gap. CDR3 sequence (DNA): TGTGCCAGCAGCTGCGAGCTCGACACTTCTCAGTATGGCTACACCTTC. Its translation is CASSCELDTSQYGYTF.

The CDR3 sequence: CASSQEGTGGTYEQYF. As DNA, the CDR3 is TGTGCCAGCAGCCAAGAGGGAACAGGGGGGACCTACGAGCAGTACTTC. The chain couples TRBV14 to TRBJ2-7, with 8 bases aligning to TRBD1. Germline V CDR1 and CDR2: SGHDN, FVKESK. The ends lost 0 bases at V and 2 bases at J; junction bases unmatched: 6. The CDR3 consists of 16 residues.

The chain links TRBV5-1 to TRBJ2-3; 14 nucleotides match TRBD2. The V gene end was trimmed by 4 bases and the J gene end by 0 bases; junction bases not matched to a gene: 7. There are 18 residues in the CDR3. Germline lookup yields CDR1 SGHRS and CDR2 YFSETQ. CDR3 sequence: CASSGGLAGGPSTDTQYF. The DNA of the CDR3 is TGCGCCAGCAGCGGCGGACTAGCGGGAGGTCCTAGCACAGATACGCAGTATTTT.

This chain joins TRBV5-4 and TRBJ2-1; D gene ambiguous. CDR1 and CDR2 (germline): SGHNT, YYREEE (reference sequence). The CDR3 sequence is 11 residues long. With 3 bases removed from V and 9 bases from J, the gap between germline ends came to 7 bases. The CDR3 region is CASSSPFEQFF. The CDR3 nucleotides read TGTGCCAGCAGCTCCCCATTTGAGCAGTTCTTC. The full variable domain, completed using reference TRBV5-4 and TRBJ2-1, is ETGVTQSPTHLIKTRGQQVTLRCSSQSGHNTVSWYQQALGQGPQFIFQYYREEENGRGNFPPRFSGLQFPNYSSELNVNALELDDSALYLCASSSPFEQFFGPGTRLTVL.

This clone was counted once. V and J are TRBV6-5 and TRBJ2-5; 7 nucleotides match TRBD2. With V trimmed by 6 bases and J by 2 bases, 9 bases remained unmatched. The CDR3 consists of 15 residues. Germline lookup yields CDR1 MNHEY and CDR2 SVGAGI. The CDR3 DNA follows: TGTGCCAGCAGCTCTAGCGGTCCCAATCAAGAGACCCAGTACTTC. Encoded protein: CASSSSGPNQETQYF.

The chain uses TRBV20-1 and TRBJ2-7, with 8 bases fitting TRBD2. Germline CDR1 is DFQATT and CDR2 is SNEGSKA (reference sequence). The V segment lost 4 bases and the J segment 6 bases; nucleotides outside the gene matches: 2. The CDR3 runs to 11 residues. This CDR3 reads CSATGGFEQYF. CDR3 nucleotides: TGCAGTGCTACGGGAGGGTTCGAGCAGTACTTC.

The CDR3 here is CASRTRRLAYNEQFF. CDR3 sequence (DNA): TGTGCCAGCAGAACCAGAAGACTAGCCTACAATGAGCAGTTCTTC. This chain connects TRBV6-5 to TRBJ2-1, with D maybe TRBD2 (6 bases). The V gene's germline CDR1 is MNHEY and CDR2 SVGAGI. V was cut by 6 bases and J by 2 bases, with 14 bases left in between. The CDR3 totals 15 residues.

J is TRBJ2-3 and V is TRBV2; the D is unclear. V lost 3 bases and J lost 2, with 6 bases in between. CDR3 length: 13 residues. Germline V gene lookup returns CDR1 SNHLY and CDR2 FYNNEI. CDR3 loop: CASSEGDTDTQYF. The CDR3 DNA sequence: TGTGCCAGCAGTGAGGGCGACACAGATACGCAGTATTTT. Combining the CDR3 with reference TRBV2 and TRBJ2-3 gives the whole variable domain EPEVTQTPSHQVTQMGQEVILRCVPISNHLYFYWYRQILGQKVEFLVSFYNNEISEKSEIFDDQFSVERPDGSNFTLKIRSTKLEDSAMYFCASSEGDTDTQYFGPGTRLTVL.

V and J are TRBV27 and TRBJ1-2; TRBD1 is a possible D gene (6 bases). The V gene lost 5 bases and the J gene lost 8 bases, with 12 bases spanning the gap. CDR1 and CDR2 (germline): MNHEY, SMNVEV (reference sequence). CDR3 size: 12 residues. CDR3 sequence: CASSQQGGGYTF. The CDR3 DNA is TGTGCCAGCAGTCAACAGGGCGGAGGCTACACCTTC.

Only a few counts were recorded for this clone. The chain joins TRBV9 to TRBJ2-1; 8 positions match TRBD2. The CDR3 sequence is 16 residues long. The germline gives CDR1 SGDLS, CDR2 YYNGEE. Germline trimming cut 3 bases from V and 0 bases from J; bases unmatched to any gene: 5. The CDR3 DNA reads TGTGCCAGCAGCGAGCGGCTAGCGGGCTCCTACAATGAGCAGTTCTTC. Protein sequence: CASSERLAGSYNEQFF.

This clone was seen a few times. V and J are TRBV6-5 and TRBJ1-1; perhaps TRBD1 as D (6 bases). The CDR3 spans 15 residues. The germline CDR1 and CDR2 sequences are MNHEY and SVGAGI. The ends were cut back, 5 bases at V and 0 bases at J, with 13 bases in the middle. CDR3 loop: CASSNQGSLNTEAFF. CDR3 nucleotides: TGTGCCAGCAGTAACCAGGGGTCCCTGAACACTGAAGCTTTCTTT.

This clone occurred a few times. The chain has TRBV30 and TRBJ2-7, with TRBD1 as a possible D gene (6 bases). Trimming stripped 2 bases from V and 0 bases from J, with 14 bases between. The CDR3 consists of 15 residues. Germline V lookup: CDR1 GTSNPN, CDR2 SVGIG (reference sequence). CDR3 nucleotides: TGTGCCTGGAGTCCCCGGGACACGGGCTCCTACGAGCAGTACTTC. Its protein is CAWSPRDTGSYEQYF.

This chain uses TRBV27 with TRBJ2-2, with 10 bases fitting TRBD1. CDR3 length equals 15 residues. The germline CDR1 and CDR2 sequences are MNHEY and SMNVEV (reference sequence). The V gene end was trimmed by 5 bases and the J gene end by 3 bases; junction bases not matched to a gene: 3. Here the CDR3 DNA reads TGTGCCAGCAGTAGGGGACAGGGGTACACCGGGGAGCTGTTTTTT. Its translation is CASSRGQGYTGELFF.

The chain recombines TRBV19 with TRBJ1-2; 12 nucleotides line up with TRBD1. The germline CDR1 and CDR2 sequences are LNHDA and SQIVND (reference sequence). The ends lost 6 bases at V and 8 bases at J; junction bases unmatched: 4. The CDR3 sequence is 13 residues long. In DNA form, the CDR3 reads TGTGCCAGTAGGGGACAGGGGGCGCGGGGCTACACCTTC. Its protein product is CASRGQGARGYTF.

J is TRBJ1-2 and V is TRBV28, with no clear D. The ends were cut back, 4 bases at V and 1 base at J, with 10 bases in the middle. Looked up from germline, CDR1 is MDHEN and CDR2 is SYDVKM. There are 14 residues in the CDR3. The CDR3 is CASSSIGVNYGYTF. In DNA form, the CDR3 reads TGTGCCAGCAGTTCAATCGGGGTTAACTATGGCTACACCTTC.

In its sample, this clone was seen a few times. This chain joins TRBV23-1 and TRBJ2-7; 10 bases line up with TRBD1. TRBV23-1 belongs to the ORF category, with a function that is uncertain. This CDR3 comprises 23 residues. V gave up 0 bases and J gave up 2 bases; unmatched junction bases: 25. CDR3 nucleotides: TGCGCCAGCAGTCAATCTGGGGTTAGCGGAGACAGGGGGCGACGGATTGGCACCTACGAGCAGTACTTC. Amino acids: CASSQSGVSGDRGRRIGTYEQYF.

This clone was detected only once. The chain combines TRBV4-3 with TRBJ1-5; TRBD1 aligns across 9 bases. This CDR3 has 17 amino acids. Trimming cost V 0 bases and J 4 bases; bases outside gene matches: 7. In germline, CDR1 is LGHNA, CDR2 YSLEER. CDR3 sequence (DNA): TGCGCCAGCAGCCAAGATGTGGGCGGGACAGGGAATCAGCCCCAGCATTTT. Translated: CASSQDVGGTGNQPQHF.

The CDR3, as DNA: TGTGCCTGGAGTCCCACGACCGGGACTAGCGGGAGGGCCCCCTACGAGCAGTACTTC. It yields the protein CAWSPTTGTSGRAPYEQYF. V and J are TRBV30 and TRBJ2-7, with 16 nucleotides matching TRBD2. After removal of 2 bases from V and 2 bases from J, the junction contained 12 bases not matched to a gene. Germline V gives CDR1 GTSNPN, CDR2 SVGIG (reference sequence). The CDR3 runs to 19 residues.

The DNA for the CDR3 is TGTGCCAGCAGTTTAATGTGGTGGAGCGAGCAGTACTTC. It specifies CASSLMWWSEQYF. The chain is built from TRBV28 and TRBJ2-7; the D is unclear. Trimming pared 2 bases from V and 6 bases from J, leaving 11 bases between. This CDR3 region has 13 residues. CDR1 is MDHEN, CDR2 SYDVKM, per germline.

V usage is TRBV5-6 and J usage is TRBJ2-3; 11 bases map to TRBD2. The CDR3 length is 16 residues. V was pared by 4 bases and J by 3 bases, with 7 bases of the junction left unmatched. CDR1 is SGHDT, CDR2 YYEEEE, per germline. DNA of the CDR3: TGTGCCAGCAGCACTCCGGGACTAGCGGAGACAGATACGCAGTATTTT. Translated, it gives CASSTPGLAETDTQYF.

The chain joins TRBV7-2 to TRBJ2-1; 7 positions match TRBD2. The CDR3 contains 17 residues. CDR1 SGHTA and CDR2 FQGNSA come from the germline V gene. Trimming cost V 3 bases and J 1 base; bases outside gene matches: 9. The CDR3 nucleotides are TGTGCCAGCAGCTTTTTGGGAGGGCTTCCTTCCTACAATGAGCAGTTCTTC. The encoded protein is CASSFLGGLPSYNEQFF.